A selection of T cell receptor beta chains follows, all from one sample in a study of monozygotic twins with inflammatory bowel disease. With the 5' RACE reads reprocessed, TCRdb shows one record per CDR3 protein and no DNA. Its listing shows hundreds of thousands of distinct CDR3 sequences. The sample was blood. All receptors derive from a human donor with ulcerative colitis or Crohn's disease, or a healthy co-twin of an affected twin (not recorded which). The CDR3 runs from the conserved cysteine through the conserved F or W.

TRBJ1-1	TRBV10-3	CAISESRAMPPEAFF
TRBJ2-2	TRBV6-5	CASSYSKRQGWTGELFF
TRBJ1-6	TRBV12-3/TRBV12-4	CASSVQGGDSPLHF
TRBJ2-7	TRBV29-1	CSVVGTRAYEQYF
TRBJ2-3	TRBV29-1	CSVDPTGGGGPQYF
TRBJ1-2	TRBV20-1	CSASSGQGRNGYTF
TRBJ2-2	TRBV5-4	CASSPGLAGFTGELFF
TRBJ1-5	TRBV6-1	CASGRDTNQPQHF
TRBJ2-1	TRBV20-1	CSAQVRGPDNEQFF
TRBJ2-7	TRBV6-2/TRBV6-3	CASSRKREPTYEQYF
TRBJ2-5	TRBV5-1	CASSLGWRGLQETQYF
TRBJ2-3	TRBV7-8	CASSYGTSGTDTQYF
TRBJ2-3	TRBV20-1	CSAGTGLAAVADTQYF
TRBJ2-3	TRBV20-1	CSAGGAGGDTQYF
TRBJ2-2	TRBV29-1	CSVEKPGELFF
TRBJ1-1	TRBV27	CASSPRGSVTEAFF